This T cell receptor (beta chain) was identified during a study of cytomegalovirus exposure and HLA in healthy donors. Across the whole study: Earlier findings included roughly 120 million unique TCR beta sequences obtained from about 180 million T cells.

Findings and caveats of the study: Immune exposure data for these donors was limited to CMV serostatus. Later, an analysis found that common viral pathogens appeared to be linked with several of the most significant clusters. Some V segments (TRBV6-2 and TRBV6-3 among them) were excluded as indistinguishable.

Notes on this clone: The target antigen is unknown.

The PCR ran on 60 Vbeta and 13 Jbeta primers. Sequenced by immunoSEQ multiplex PCR; TCRdb stores in-frame clones only, minus some. The sample consists of 140,000 to 150,000 clones, 60% to 85% of them appearing once. Germline V gives CDR1 SGHVS, CDR2 FQNEAQ. J was trimmed by 8 bases and V by 5 bases; bases with no gene match: 6. The CDR3 covers 15 residues. This clonotype was obtained from a man aged 35-49 years in good health and CMV-seropositive. The sequenced sample consisted of PBMCs. This chain links TRBV7-8 with TRBJ2-2; 12 bases fit TRBD2. The CDR3 spells CASSLGTSGWGELFF. CDR3 nucleotides: TGTGCCAGCAGCCTTGGGACTAGCGGGTGGGGGGAGCTGTTTTTT. Full variable domain (missing parts from reference TRBV7-8 and TRBJ2-2): GAGVSQSPRYKVAKRGQDVALRCDPISGHVSLFWYQQALGQGPEFLTYFQNEAQLDKSGLPSDRFFAERPEGSVSTLKIQRTQQEDSAVYLCASSLGTSGWGELFFGEGSRLTVL.